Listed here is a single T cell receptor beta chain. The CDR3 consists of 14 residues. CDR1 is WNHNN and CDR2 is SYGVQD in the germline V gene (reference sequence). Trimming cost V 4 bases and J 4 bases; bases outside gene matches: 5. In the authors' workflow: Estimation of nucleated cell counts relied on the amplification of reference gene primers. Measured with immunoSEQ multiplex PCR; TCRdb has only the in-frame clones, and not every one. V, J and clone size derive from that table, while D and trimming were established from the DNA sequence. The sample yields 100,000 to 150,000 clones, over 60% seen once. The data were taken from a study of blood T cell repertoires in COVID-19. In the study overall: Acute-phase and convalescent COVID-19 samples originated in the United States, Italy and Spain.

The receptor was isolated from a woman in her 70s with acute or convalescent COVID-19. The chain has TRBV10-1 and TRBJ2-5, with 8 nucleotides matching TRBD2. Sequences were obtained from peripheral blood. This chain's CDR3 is CASSVERERETQYF. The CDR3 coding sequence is TGCGCCAGCAGTGTTGAGCGGGAGCGAGAGACCCAGTACTTC.